This is a list of T cell receptor delta chains from one sample in a study of gamma-delta chains in newborns, infants, children. TCRdb reprocessed the reads using CATT. Of roughly 4,000 delta-chain clones in the sample, roughly two fifths are singletons; the top ten hold approximately 9%. Sequencing used blood, obtained at week 6. The receptors here all came from a child who was a newborn, infant or young child, either healthy, febrile or measles-vaccinated (not recorded which). The conserved cysteine and the conserved F or W are not part of the CDR3 here. Each record gives: CDR3 length, V gene, J gene, CDR3 protein.

CDR3 length: 20; V gene: TRDV1; J gene: TRDJ1; CDR3 protein: ALGEPEPTSTGGMRYTDKLI
CDR3 length: 25; V gene: TRDV1; J gene: TRDJ1; CDR3 protein: ALGEDSYVCTGGYAKPGFSYTDKLI
CDR3 length: 17; V gene: TRDV2; J gene: TRDJ3; CDR3 protein: ACDRGDTAPSWDTRQMF
CDR3 length: 14; V gene: TRDV2; J gene: TRDJ1; CDR3 protein: ACHFNWGTYTDKLI
CDR3 length: 17; V gene: TRDV2; J gene: TRDJ3; CDR3 protein: ACDTVLGDTRWDTRQMF
CDR3 length: 9; V gene: TRDV2; J gene: TRDJ1; CDR3 protein: ACDTGGVLI
CDR3 length: 26; V gene: TRDV1; J gene: TRDJ1; CDR3 protein: ALGDSTPKLTTSYSGGGSPGYTDKLI
CDR3 length: 18; V gene: TRDV1; J gene: TRDJ1; CDR3 protein: ALGEGSPTLRIRYTDKLI
CDR3 length: 18; V gene: TRDV1; J gene: TRDJ1; CDR3 protein: ALARGLFYWGGPYTDKLI
CDR3 length: 14; V gene: TRDV1; J gene: TRDJ1; CDR3 protein: ALRGDTTLGDSKLI
CDR3 length: 17; V gene: TRDV1; J gene: TRDJ1; CDR3 protein: ALGELAVTGLGDTDKLI
CDR3 length: 14; V gene: TRDV2; J gene: TRDJ1; CDR3 protein: ACDKLGGLDTDKPI
CDR3 length: 18; V gene: TRDV2; J gene: TRDJ3; CDR3 protein: ACDLVLGDTSSWDTRQMF
CDR3 length: 18; V gene: TRDV1; J gene: TRDJ1; CDR3 protein: ALGELGVPSYSAYTDKLI
CDR3 length: 16; V gene: TRDV1; J gene: TRDJ1; CDR3 protein: ALGETVLGDTRTDKLI
CDR3 length: 13; V gene: TRDV3; J gene: TRDJ1; CDR3 protein: ALFLPRGMADKLI
CDR3 length: 16; V gene: TRDV1; J gene: TRDJ1; CDR3 protein: ALGELSYSRGISDKLI
CDR3 length: 10; V gene: TRDV3; J gene: TRDJ1; CDR3 protein: AFAGYTDELI
CDR3 length: 14; V gene: TRDV2; J gene: TRDJ1; CDR3 protein: ACDILGDTGTDKLI
CDR3 length: 17; V gene: TRDV2; J gene: TRDJ1; CDR3 protein: ACDPVLGDTSLYTDKLI
CDR3 length: 15; V gene: TRDV2; J gene: TRDJ1; CDR3 protein: ACDTWGTGGIHDKLI
CDR3 length: 19; V gene: TRDV3; J gene: TRDJ1; CDR3 protein: AFSFDPPIRRRGKPRGKLI
CDR3 length: 13; V gene: TRDV1; J gene: TRDJ1; CDR3 protein: ALGVLPDTTDKLI
CDR3 length: 16; V gene: TRDV1; J gene: TRDJ1; CDR3 protein: ALGELRPGYVNHDKLI
CDR3 length: 17; V gene: TRDV3; J gene: TRDJ1; CDR3 protein: AFVTWPPVLGEYTDKLI
CDR3 length: 12; V gene: TRDV2; J gene: TRDJ1; CDR3 protein: ACDMLGDRAKLI
CDR3 length: 18; V gene: TRDV2; J gene: TRDJ2; CDR3 protein: ASSTTLIWGMGPLTAQLF
CDR3 length: 19; V gene: TRDV1; J gene: TRDJ3; CDR3 protein: ALGEQTNWGIRSWDTRQMF
CDR3 length: 15; V gene: TRDV2; J gene: TRDJ1; CDR3 protein: ACDPLPGGLNTDKLI
CDR3 length: 18; V gene: TRAV29/DV5; J gene: TRDJ1; CDR3 protein: AASPIPKGDTAAPTDKLI
CDR3 length: 19; V gene: TRDV1; J gene: TRDJ1; CDR3 protein: ALGELNNQLVLGDTADKLI
CDR3 length: 16; V gene: TRDV2; J gene: TRDJ3; CDR3 protein: ACDYWGTSSWDTRQMF
CDR3 length: 25; V gene: TRDV1; J gene: TRDJ1; CDR3 protein: ALGPLGLPTRMYWGIRELEHTDKLI
CDR3 length: 13; V gene: TRDV2; J gene: TRDJ1; CDR3 protein: ACDSLILGTDKLI
CDR3 length: 15; V gene: TRDV1; J gene: TRDJ1; CDR3 protein: ALGELEGHPITDKLI
CDR3 length: 18; V gene: TRDV2; J gene: TRDJ3; CDR3 protein: ACDAVLGDTPSWDTRQMF
CDR3 length: 17; V gene: TRDV1; J gene: TRDJ1; CDR3 protein: ALGPLGPFRGTQTDKLI
CDR3 length: 16; V gene: TRDV2; J gene: TRDJ3; CDR3 protein: ACDTADTGSWDTRQMF
CDR3 length: 17; V gene: TRDV1; J gene: TRDJ1; CDR3 protein: ALGPQGPWTAPPTDKLI
CDR3 length: 19; V gene: TRDV2; J gene: TRDJ1; CDR3 protein: ACDTVSYGGIRDSYTDKLI
CDR3 length: 14; V gene: TRDV2; J gene: TRDJ1; CDR3 protein: ACDTVQYWGIDKLI
CDR3 length: 11; V gene: TRDV2; J gene: TRDJ1; CDR3 protein: ACTGGYTDKLI
CDR3 length: 17; V gene: TRDV2; J gene: TRDJ3; CDR3 protein: ACDSTGGPSSWDTRQMF
CDR3 length: 26; V gene: TRDV1; J gene: TRDJ1; CDR3 protein: ALGVPEGPFQVLGDTRGGGGLTDKLI
CDR3 length: 19; V gene: TRDV1; J gene: TRDJ1; CDR3 protein: ALGELPYRAARKLYTDKLI
CDR3 length: 15; V gene: TRDV2; J gene: TRDJ3; CDR3 protein: ACDTWGSSWDTRQMF
CDR3 length: 15; V gene: TRDV2; J gene: TRDJ3; CDR3 protein: ACDRLLGDKDTRQMF
CDR3 length: 19; V gene: TRDV1; J gene: TRDJ1; CDR3 protein: ALGEHFPWGIGEFVTDKLI
CDR3 length: 12; V gene: TRDV1; J gene: TRDJ1; CDR3 protein: ALGKRGWGDKLI
CDR3 length: 15; V gene: TRDV3; J gene: TRDJ1; CDR3 protein: AFSRVLGDSRTDKLI
CDR3 length: 17; V gene: TRDV2; J gene: TRDJ3; CDR3 protein: ACDTVRGDPSWDTRQMF
CDR3 length: 20; V gene: TRDV1; J gene: TRDJ1; CDR3 protein: ALGGLRSYVLWGSSMADKLT
CDR3 length: 15; V gene: TRDV1; J gene: TRDJ1; CDR3 protein: ALGELRPYQYTDKLI
CDR3 length: 17; V gene: TRDV2; J gene: TRDJ3; CDR3 protein: ACDLAGDRGSWDTRQMF
CDR3 length: 14; V gene: TRDV1; J gene: TRDJ1; CDR3 protein: ALGTQTGSWPDKLI
CDR3 length: 16; V gene: TRDV2; J gene: TRDJ3; CDR3 protein: ACDTWGSSSWDTRQMF
CDR3 length: 13; V gene: TRDV2; J gene: TRDJ1; CDR3 protein: ACDLGYRYTDKLI
CDR3 length: 21; V gene: TRDV1; J gene: TRDJ1; CDR3 protein: ALGELGFLPMGVRTSGTDKLI
CDR3 length: 9; V gene: TRAV29/DV5; J gene: TRDJ1; CDR3 protein: AASAEGPGI